This T cell receptor beta chain was sequenced for a study of OX40 agonist ivuxolimab in advanced cancers. Regarding the research as a whole: Ivuxolimab, which targeted the costimulatory receptor OX40 (CD134), was an agonistic, fully human IgG2 monoclonal antibody. Intravenous ivuxolimab was administered to patients every 2 weeks at six dose levels: 0.01, 0.1, 0.3, 1.5, 3 and 10 mg/kg. The monotherapy dose-escalation portion (N of about 47 patients) of the phase I ivuxolimab trial is reported in the paper. Peripheral TCRbeta sequencing was intended to test whether TCR sequence diversity was altered and clonal T-cell expansion was caused by ivuxolimab. A male proportion of roughly 80% and a mean age of roughly 58 years, ranging from about 23 to 90, were recorded for the dose-escalation cohort. Partial responses occurred in three dose-escalation patients: two with cutaneous melanoma and one with hepatocellular carcinoma. Prior anti-PD-1, anti-PD-L1 or anti-CTLA-4 therapy was permitted, and approximately 39% of dose-escalation patients had received checkpoint inhibitors. Among the roughly 52 dose-escalation patients, about 20 had hepatocellular carcinoma, 15 or so melanoma, 9 renal cell carcinoma and 9 head and neck cancer. Points the paper makes about the study in general: Which antigens the clonally expanded peripheral T cells were specific for was not determined. In the 0.1-3.0 mg/kg groups, partial responders were among the patients with the lowest normalized peripheral clonal expansion, particularly in CD8+ T cells. Low levels of normalized T-cell clonal expansion were also shown by some nonresponding patients. After ivuxolimab, more expanded clones were found on average in CD8+ T cells than in CD4+ T cells. Clonal expansion of both CD4+ and CD8+ blood T cells was observed from baseline to week 6 at doses 0.1 to 3.0 mg/kg.

For this clone: Its antigen is not yet known. Base qualities are not provided; no much larger clone lies one nucleotide away.

The CDR3 covers 16 residues, taking in both the cysteine and the phenylalanine. Just CDR3 DNA is preserved here, 48 bases in frame from base 1. The germline V gene (reference sequence) sets CDR1 to MNHEY and CDR2 to SMNVEV. The V and J ends are trimmed by 3 bases and 3 bases, leaving 17 bases between them. For sequencing of the TCRbeta CDR3 region, genomic DNA was extracted from the sorted cells. The immunoSEQ Assay was used for sequencing of TCRbeta CDR3 regions. TCRdb limited this immuneACCESS table to in-frame rearrangements with V and J called. A share of clones is missing; checked studies link under half to unresolved V genes, and the rest is unexplained. The sample contains roughly 40,000 clones, roughly 90% of them found a single time. About 17% of the sample is taken by the ten largest. The trial excluded patients who had a history of autoimmune disease or were on systemic immunosuppression. Peripheral blood for TCR sequencing was collected from all dose cohorts at baseline, on cycle 4 day 1, and on cycle 7 day 1. Samples came from an open-label, multicenter, first-in-human phase I dose-escalation trial of ivuxolimab. The trial enrolled adults with locally advanced or metastatic head and neck squamous cell, hepatocellular, melanoma or renal cell carcinoma. Before TCR sequencing, CD4+ T cells and CD8+ T cells from peripheral blood were sorted into separate populations.

The chain joins TRBV27 to TRBJ1-1; a tentative D match to TRBD1 spans 6 bases. This sample comprised CD4+ or CD8+ T cells sorted from blood, obtained in a trial of the OX40 agonist ivuxolimab. This TCR derives from an adult with an advanced solid tumor such as melanoma, head and neck, liver or kidney cancer. The DNA sequence is TGTGCCAGCAGTTTGCTAGGGACACATGGGGACACTGAAGCTTTCTTT. It translates as CASSLLGTHGDTEAFF.